The sequence of this TCR beta chain was determined in a study of PD-1 blockade in classical Hodgkin lymphoma. Study results and caveats: Unlike CD8+ TCR diversity, which did not rise significantly by C4D1, CD4+ TCR diversity did. At baseline, newly diagnosed patients reportedly showed less TCR diversity than healthy donors.

On this clone itself: The antigen is not known.

Every patient experienced relapse after autologous stem cell transplantation, and brentuximab vedotin exposure varied. Clones were sequenced by immunoSEQ multiplex PCR, and TCRdb holds only the in-frame ones, with some missing. The table includes around 20,000 clones, 65% to 90% detected once. The sample here was peripheral blood mononuclear cells (PBMCs), taken at baseline. This clonotype originated in a human donor with classical Hodgkin lymphoma.

The chain's CDR3 is CASSSFYNEQFF. The CDR3 DNA follows: TGTGCCAGCAGCTCGTTTTACAATGAGCAGTTCTTC. The chain links TRBV5-6 to TRBJ2-1; D is uncertain. The V end lost 3 bases, the J end lost 4 bases, and 5 bases lay between the germline ends. The CDR3 has 12 amino acids. Germline CDR1 and CDR2: SGHDT and YYEEEE.